A single sample gave rise to the 3 T cell receptor beta chains below, sequenced in a study of T cells in Graves' hyperthyroidism and ophthalmopathy. RNA transcripts were the template for amplifying TCR beta CDR3 regions. First-round RT-PCR with HTBI primers amplified the TCR CDR3 region. TCRdb called the multiplex PCR reads again in MiXCR, with one record for every CDR3 protein. Counted here are some 360,000 distinct CDR3 sequences, about 15% occurring once; the ten biggest clones make up roughly 11%. Sequencing was performed on blood. These receptors all stem from a woman aged 55-75 years with Graves' hyperthyroidism.

This clonotype was detected ten times or more. This sequence joins TRBV2 and TRBJ1-5; D is unresolved. CDR3 length equals 12 residues. V lost 6 bases, J lost 5 bases, and 8 bases lay in between. From germline, CDR1 is SNHLY and CDR2 FYNNEI. The CDR3 nucleotides are TGTGCCAGCAGCCAGCTGTATCAGCCCCAGCATTTT. This encodes CASSQLYQPQHF.

This chain links TRBV18 with TRBJ1-4; D is unresolved. From germline, CDR1 is KGHSH and CDR2 LQKENI. The CDR3 extends over 12 amino acids. Trimming removed 8 bases at V and 1 base at J, with 5 bases between. DNA for the CDR3: TGTGCCAGCCACGGAACTAATGAAAAACTGTTTTTT. Protein: CASHGTNEKLFF.

This clonotype was observed at least ten times. CDR3: CASSVGGGTNTGELFF. CDR3 DNA: TGTGCCAGCAGCGTAGGTGGCGGGACTAACACCGGGGAGCTGTTTTTT. This chain links TRBV9 with TRBJ2-2; maybe TRBD2 (6 bases). V shed 0 bases and J shed 2 bases, with 11 bases lying between them. The CDR3 has 16 amino acids. Per germline, CDR1 SGDLS and CDR2 YYNGEE.